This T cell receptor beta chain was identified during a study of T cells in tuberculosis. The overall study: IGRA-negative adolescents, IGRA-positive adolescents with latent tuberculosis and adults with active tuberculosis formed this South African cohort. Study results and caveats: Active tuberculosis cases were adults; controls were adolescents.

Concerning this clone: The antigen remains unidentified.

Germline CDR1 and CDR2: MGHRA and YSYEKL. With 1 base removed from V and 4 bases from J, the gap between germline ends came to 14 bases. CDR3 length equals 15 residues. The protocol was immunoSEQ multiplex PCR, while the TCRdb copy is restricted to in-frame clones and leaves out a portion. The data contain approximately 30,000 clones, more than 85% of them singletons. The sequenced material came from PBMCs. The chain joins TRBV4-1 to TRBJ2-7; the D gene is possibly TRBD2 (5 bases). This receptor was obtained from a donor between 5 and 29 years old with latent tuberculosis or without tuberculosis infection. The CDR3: CASSQVIRGLYEQYF. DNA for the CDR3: TGCGCCAGCAGCCAAGTTATACGGGGTCTTTACGAGCAGTACTTC.